These T cell receptor beta chains were read from a single sample in a study of CD8 T cells in Susac syndrome. In TCRdb, the immunoSEQ multiplex PCR reads were re-called with MiXCR into one record per CDR3 protein. The data show 200,000 to 250,000 distinct CDR3 sequences, 95% seen once. The specimen sequenced was CD4+ T cells from PBMCs. Receptors were obtained from a human donor with multiple sclerosis. CDR3s include the opening cysteine and the closing phenylalanine or tryptophan. Each record gives: clone size, V gene, D gene, J gene, CDR3 protein, CDR3 DNA. The D gene is left open where the match is weak. The size entry is marked missing in some rows and otherwise reads once, few, many or a size class.

size: -
V: TRBV30
D: -
J: TRBJ2-4
CDR3: CAWSVLGDIQYF
DNA: TGTGCCTGGAGTGTATTAGGGGACATTCAGTACTTC

size: -
V: TRBV29-1
D: -
J: TRBJ2-5
CDR3: CSVEDPQSSRKTQYF
DNA: TGCAGCGTTGAAGATCCCCAAAGTAGCAGGAAGACCCAGTACTTC

size: -
V: TRBV5-1
D: TRBD1
J: TRBJ2-5
CDR3: CASSLAGQGAGETQYF
DNA: TGCGCCAGCAGCTTGGCTGGACAGGGGGCCGGTGAGACCCAGTACTTC

size: -
V: TRBV29-1
D: -
J: TRBJ2-7
CDR3: CSVEDPRGYYEQYF
DNA: TGCAGCGTTGAAGACCCAAGGGGGTATTACGAGCAGTACTTC

size: -
V: TRBV29-1
D: -
J: TRBJ1-1
CDR3: CSVDARSLQSGAFF
DNA: TGCAGCGTTGATGCCAGGTCTCTTCAATCTGGAGCTTTCTTT

size: -
V: TRBV4-1
D: -
J: TRBJ2-1
CDR3: CASSQGGGTYNEQFF
DNA: TGCGCCAGCAGCCAGGGGGGGGGCACCTACAATGAGCAGTTCTTC

size: -
V: TRBV12-3/TRBV12-4
D: TRBD1
J: TRBJ2-3
CDR3: CASSLRGQSTDTQYF
DNA: TGTGCCAGCAGTTTAAGGGGACAGAGCACAGATACGCAGTATTTT

size: -
V: TRBV19
D: -
J: TRBJ2-5
CDR3: CASSIVGNQETQYF
DNA: TGTGCCAGTAGTATAGTCGGTAACCAAGAGACCCAGTACTTC

size: once
V: TRBV5-1
D: -
J: TRBJ1-1
CDR3: CASSAGPSNTEAFF
DNA: TGCGCCAGCTCCGCAGGACCCTCCAACACTGAAGCTTTCTTT

size: -
V: TRBV14
D: -
J: TRBJ1-2
CDR3: CASSQDLAASGYGYTF
DNA: TGTGCCAGCAGCCAAGATCTGGCAGCCTCTGGCTATGGCTACACCTTC

size: -
V: TRBV27
D: -
J: TRBJ2-7
CDR3: CASSLSGIAFYEQYF
DNA: TGTGCCAGCAGTTTATCCGGGATTGCATTCTACGAGCAGTACTTC

size: -
V: TRBV4-2
D: TRBD2
J: TRBJ2-1
CDR3: CASSQDTASGAINEQFF
DNA: TGTGCCAGCAGCCAAGATACGGCTAGCGGGGCGATCAATGAGCAGTTCTTC

size: -
V: TRBV20-1
D: TRBD1
J: TRBJ1-4
CDR3: CSAETGEWYEKLFF
DNA: TGCAGTGCCGAGACAGGGGAATGGTACGAAAAACTGTTTTTT

size: -
V: TRBV29-1
D: -
J: TRBJ2-5
CDR3: CSVDGYQETQYF
DNA: TGCAGCGTTGATGGCTACCAAGAGACCCAGTACTTC

size: -
V: TRBV12-3/TRBV12-4
D: -
J: TRBJ2-3
CDR3: CASSLSGVNTDTQYF
DNA: TGTGCCAGCAGTTTGTCTGGGGTCAACACAGATACGCAGTATTTT

size: -
V: TRBV29-1
D: -
J: TRBJ1-5
CDR3: CSVEVVRDQPQHF
DNA: TGCAGCGTTGAAGTGGTTAGGGATCAGCCCCAGCATTTT

size: -
V: TRBV7-9
D: -
J: TRBJ1-1
CDR3: CASTGRFNTEAFF
DNA: TGTGCCAGCACCGGCAGGTTCAACACTGAAGCTTTCTTT

size: -
V: TRBV7-9
D: -
J: TRBJ2-7
CDR3: CASSLNRPPYEQYF
DNA: TGTGCCAGCAGCTTAAACCGGCCCCCCTACGAGCAGTACTTC

size: -
V: TRBV4-1
D: -
J: TRBJ1-2
CDR3: CASSQTRDYGYTF
DNA: TGCGCCAGCAGCCAGACACGGGACTATGGCTACACCTTC

size: once
V: TRBV5-5
D: -
J: TRBJ1-1
CDR3: CASSSRAENTEAFF
DNA: TGTGCCAGCAGCTCACGCGCTGAGAACACTGAAGCTTTCTTT

size: -
V: TRBV12-3/TRBV12-4
D: -
J: TRBJ2-5
CDR3: CASAILLGETQYF
DNA: TGTGCCAGCGCGATCCTATTGGGGGAGACCCAGTACTTC

size: -
V: TRBV15
D: -
J: TRBJ2-7
CDR3: CATSRDRARASEQYF
DNA: TGTGCCACCAGCAGAGATAGGGCCCGGGCTTCCGAGCAGTACTTC

size: -
V: TRBV6-5
D: TRBD1
J: TRBJ2-5
CDR3: CASSLNRGRQETQYF
DNA: TGTGCCAGCAGTTTGAACAGGGGCCGACAAGAGACCCAGTACTTC

size: -
V: TRBV28
D: TRBD1
J: TRBJ2-7
CDR3: CASSPPTGTGVNEQYF
DNA: TGTGCCAGCAGCCCCCCGACCGGGACAGGGGTAAACGAGCAGTACTTC

size: -
V: TRBV7-2
D: -
J: TRBJ2-7
CDR3: CASSLDVAPEQYF
DNA: TGTGCCAGCAGCTTAGACGTTGCGCCCGAGCAGTACTTC

size: -
V: TRBV29-1
D: -
J: TRBJ1-1
CDR3: CSVVQAGYTEAFF
DNA: TGCAGCGTTGTACAGGCTGGGTACACTGAAGCTTTCTTT

size: -
V: TRBV9
D: -
J: TRBJ2-6
CDR3: CASSALGSGANVLTF
DNA: TGTGCCAGCAGCGCTCTGGGCTCTGGGGCCAACGTCCTGACTTTC

size: -
V: TRBV29-1
D: TRBD2
J: TRBJ2-1
CDR3: CSASGGYSYNEQFF
DNA: TGCAGCGCCAGCGGGGGATACTCCTACAATGAGCAGTTCTTC

size: -
V: TRBV20-1
D: -
J: TRBJ1-3
CDR3: CSARRADKSSGNTIYF
DNA: TGCAGTGCTAGGAGGGCTGACAAGAGCTCTGGAAACACCATATATTTT

size: -
V: TRBV29-1
D: -
J: TRBJ2-7
CDR3: CSVALLPSSYEQYF
DNA: TGCAGCGTTGCTCTCTTACCCAGCTCCTACGAGCAGTACTTC

size: -
V: TRBV29-1
D: -
J: TRBJ2-1
CDR3: CSASRGAGEQFF
DNA: TGCAGCGCTTCCCGTGGCGCGGGTGAGCAGTTCTTC

size: -
V: TRBV7-9
D: -
J: TRBJ2-3
CDR3: CASSRDTYTDTQYF
DNA: TGTGCCAGCAGCCGGGACACCTACACAGATACGCAGTATTTT

size: -
V: TRBV5-4
D: -
J: TRBJ1-2
CDR3: CASSLRSGGNYGYTF
DNA: TGTGCCAGCAGCTTACGGTCGGGTGGTAACTATGGCTACACCTTC

size: -
V: TRBV4-1
D: -
J: TRBJ2-7
CDR3: CASSPGVTYEQYF
DNA: TGCGCCAGCAGCCCCGGGGTAACCTACGAGCAGTACTTC

size: -
V: TRBV6-2/TRBV6-3
D: TRBD2
J: TRBJ2-7
CDR3: CASSTLASHEQYF
DNA: TGTGCCAGCAGCACACTAGCGTCCCACGAGCAGTACTTC

size: -
V: TRBV29-1
D: TRBD1
J: TRBJ1-4
CDR3: CSARTGNEKLFF
DNA: TGCAGCGCCCGGACAGGAAATGAAAAACTGTTTTTT

size: -
V: TRBV5-4
D: -
J: TRBJ1-2
CDR3: CASSSPGRDYGYTF
DNA: TGTGCCAGCAGCTCACCAGGTAGAGACTATGGCTACACCTTC

size: -
V: TRBV2
D: -
J: TRBJ2-3
CDR3: CASSEVSGNTQYF
DNA: TGTGCCAGCAGTGAAGTTTCGGGTAATACGCAGTATTTT

size: -
V: TRBV27
D: TRBD2
J: TRBJ2-1
CDR3: CASSPLAGGLINEQFF
DNA: TGTGCCAGCAGTCCGTTAGCGGGGGGGCTTATCAATGAGCAGTTCTTC

size: few
V: TRBV3-1
D: -
J: TRBJ2-7
CDR3: CASSQDARGYEQYF
DNA: TGTGCCAGCAGCCAAGATGCCAGGGGCTACGAGCAGTACTTC

size: -
V: TRBV3-1
D: TRBD1
J: TRBJ2-6
CDR3: CASSRLNGQALLSVLTF
DNA: TGTGCCAGCAGCCGCCTTAACGGACAGGCCCTTCTCAGCGTCCTGACTTTC

size: -
V: TRBV29-1
D: -
J: TRBJ1-2
CDR3: CSVGEGGYTF
DNA: TGCAGCGTTGGGGAGGGTGGCTACACCTTC

size: -
V: TRBV3-1
D: -
J: TRBJ1-2
CDR3: CASSQRQSTAYGYTF
DNA: TGTGCCAGCAGCCAAAGGCAGTCAACCGCGTATGGCTACACCTTC

size: once
V: TRBV15
D: -
J: TRBJ2-1
CDR3: CATSRKTSLGNNEQFF
DNA: TGTGCCACCAGCAGAAAGACCTCATTGGGGAACAATGAGCAGTTCTTC

size: -
V: TRBV4-1
D: TRBD2
J: TRBJ2-3
CDR3: CASSHFMREGTQYF
DNA: TGCGCCAGCAGCCACTTTATGCGGGAGGGTACGCAGTATTTT

size: -
V: TRBV12-3/TRBV12-4
D: TRBD1
J: TRBJ2-3
CDR3: CASILTGTDTQYF
DNA: TGTGCCAGCATCCTGACAGGGACAGATACGCAGTATTTT

size: -
V: TRBV25-1
D: -
J: TRBJ2-7
CDR3: CASSYSGGSREQYF
DNA: TGTGCCAGCAGCTACAGCGGAGGGTCGCGCGAGCAGTACTTC

size: -
V: TRBV7-7
D: -
J: TRBJ2-5
CDR3: CALGETQYF
DNA: TGTGCCCTTGGCGAGACCCAGTACTTC